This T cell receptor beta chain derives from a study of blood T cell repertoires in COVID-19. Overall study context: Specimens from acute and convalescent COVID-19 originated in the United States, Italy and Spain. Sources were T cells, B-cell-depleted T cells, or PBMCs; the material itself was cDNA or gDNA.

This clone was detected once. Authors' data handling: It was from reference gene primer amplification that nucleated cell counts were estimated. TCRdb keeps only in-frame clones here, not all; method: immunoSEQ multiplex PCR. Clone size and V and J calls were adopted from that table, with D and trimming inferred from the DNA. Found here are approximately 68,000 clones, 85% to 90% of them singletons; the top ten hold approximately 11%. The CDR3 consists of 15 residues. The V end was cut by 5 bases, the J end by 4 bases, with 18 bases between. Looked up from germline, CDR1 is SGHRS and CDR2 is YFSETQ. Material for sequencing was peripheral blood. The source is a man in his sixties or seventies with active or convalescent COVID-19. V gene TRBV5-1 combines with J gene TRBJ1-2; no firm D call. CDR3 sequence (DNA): TGCGCCAGCAGTCTAGACGGCAGCTCTTCCTATGGCTACACCTTC. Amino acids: CASSLDGSSSYGYTF.